Below, one T cell receptor (beta chain) is given with its context. The antigen remains undetermined. This entry comes from a study of cytomegalovirus exposure and HLA in healthy donors. Overall study results and limits: One variant, a missense change in DCLRE1C, was linked in a later analysis to TCR beta V- and J-gene trimming. The study carried out a later analysis of TCR beta sequences. It associated some 18,000 of them with specific HLA alleles at a false discovery rate of 0.05. In vitro work confirmed that a few CMV-associated chains recognize CMV antigens. CMV serostatus was the only immune exposure information that was available.

This CDR3 contains 11 residues. CDR1 is DFQATT and CDR2 is SNEGSKA in the germline V gene (reference sequence). Between the trimmed V and J ends, which lost 1 base and 9 bases, there was a span of 7 bases. In the PCR, 60 Vbeta and 13 Jbeta primers were used. Method: immunoSEQ multiplex PCR; TCRdb's copy keeps in-frame clones and lacks some. In the table there are 75,000 to 90,000 clones, roughly 80% of which are singletons. The rearrangement joins TRBV20-1 to TRBJ2-1, with D unclear. The specimen was PBMCs. The receptor was isolated from a woman aged 35 to 49 in good health and CMV-seropositive. This CDR3 reads CSARGDGEQFF. CDR3 coding DNA: TGCAGTGCTAGAGGAGATGGTGAGCAGTTCTTC.